The 24 T cell receptor beta chains reported below all come from one sample, sequenced in a study of memory CD4+ T cells and cytomegalovirus serostatus. TCRdb's table, derived via immunoSEQ multiplex PCR, lists solely in-frame clones and lacks some. The sample contains 25,000 to 30,000 clones, around 80% of which appear only once. The sort gate was single viable CD3+CD4+CD8-CD45RO+ cells for memory CD4+ T cells. Sequenced: memory CD4+ T cells from blood. These receptors were collected from an adult in good health and CMV-seronegative.

The V call is TRBV5-1, the J call TRBJ2-3, with 9 nucleotides matching TRBD2. Germline assignment: CDR1 SGHRS and CDR2 YFSETQ. Unmatched junction bases numbered 3, after V lost 2 bases and J lost 2 bases. The CDR3 has 15 amino acids. The CDR3 here is CASSFGTSTTDTQYF. DNA of the CDR3: TGCGCCAGCAGCTTCGGGACTAGCACCACAGATACGCAGTATTTT.

The rearrangement joins TRBV28 to TRBJ1-2, with 7 bases identical to TRBD1. J gave up 2 bases and V 6 bases, and 12 bases lay outside the gene matches. The CDR3 sequence is 16 residues long. The germline V gene has CDR1 MDHEN and CDR2 SYDVKM. CDR3 protein: CASSRASRGGNYGYTF. CDR3 nucleotide sequence: TGTGCCAGCAGCCGCGCTAGCAGGGGGGGAAACTATGGCTACACCTTC.

This chain connects TRBV27 to TRBJ1-5, with D tentatively TRBD1 (6 bases). Germline CDR1 MNHEY, CDR2 SMNVEV (reference sequence). The CDR3 length is 16 residues. Trimming removed 6 bases at V and 3 bases at J, with 18 bases between. CDR3 amino acids: CASRPGAGAPNQPQHF. CDR3 DNA: TGTGCCAGCAGGCCAGGGGCAGGGGCCCCCAATCAGCCCCAGCATTTT.

The gene calls are TRBV6-1 and TRBJ1-3; possible D gene TRBD1, 6 bases. The ends were cut back, 3 bases at V and 4 bases at J, with 16 bases in the middle. There are 16 residues in the CDR3. From germline, CDR1 is MNHNS and CDR2 SASEGT. Here the CDR3 reads CASSEPRWGGGNTIYF. The CDR3 DNA reads as TGTGCCAGCAGTGAGCCTCGATGGGGGGGCGGAAACACCATATATTTT.

The rearrangement links TRBV7-9 to TRBJ1-1; TRBD1 aligns across 8 bases. Unmatched junction bases numbered 5, after V lost 4 bases and J lost 4 bases. This CDR3 has 14 amino acids. Germline lookup yields CDR1 SEHNR and CDR2 FQNEAQ (reference sequence). The CDR3 loop is CASSSQGASTEAFF. The CDR3 nucleotides are TGTGCCAGCAGCTCGCAGGGGGCGAGCACTGAAGCTTTCTTT.

V usage is TRBV14 and J usage is TRBJ1-6; maybe TRBD1 (6 bases). V was cut by 5 bases and J by 6 bases, with 17 bases left in between. The length of the CDR3 is 16 residues. Germline CDR1 SGHDN, CDR2 FVKESK. CDR3: CASSVLGQGLNSPLHF. The DNA of the CDR3 is TGTGCCAGCAGCGTTTTGGGCCAGGGGCTTAATTCACCCCTCCACTTT.

The chain links TRBV14 to TRBJ1-1; D ambiguous. Germline loops: CDR1 SGHDN, CDR2 FVKESK. This CDR3 is 13 amino acids long. Between the trimmed V and J ends, which lost 3 bases and 9 bases, there was a span of 14 bases. The CDR3 bases are TGTGCCAGCAGCCAGATTCCAAAAATCCAAGCTTTCTTT. Encoded protein: CASSQIPKIQAFF.

V gene TRBV5-1 combines with J gene TRBJ2-7; 7 bases are shared with TRBD1. Germline lookup yields CDR1 SGHRS and CDR2 YFSETQ. The ends lost 3 bases at V and 1 base at J; junction bases unmatched: 4. The CDR3 covers 14 residues. CDR3 sequence: CASSSTGVSYEQYF. Written as DNA, the CDR3 is TGCGCCAGCAGCTCAACAGGGGTATCCTACGAGCAGTACTTC.

This clone was observed a few times. CDR3 coding DNA: TGTGCCTGGAGCGAGGGACTAGCGGATAACACCGGGGAGCTGTTTTTT. Protein sequence: CAWSEGLADNTGELFF. The chain combines TRBV30 with TRBJ2-2, with 11 bases fitting TRBD2. This CDR3 has 16 amino acids. The trim removed 3 bases at V and 2 bases at J, leaving 5 bases unmatched. CDR1 and CDR2 from the germline V gene are GTSNPN and SVGIG (reference sequence).

The chain joins TRBV11-2 to TRBJ1-6, with D perhaps TRBD1 (5 bases). The CDR3 totals 16 residues. With 3 bases removed from V and 1 base from J, the gap between germline ends came to 10 bases. Germline V CDR1 and CDR2: SGHAT, FQNNGV. The CDR3 sequence: CASSLAGQSYNSPLHF. CDR3 DNA: TGTGCCAGCAGCTTGGCGGGGCAGTCCTATAATTCACCCCTCCACTTT.

The V and J genes are TRBV6-5 and TRBJ1-2; possible D gene TRBD1, 5 bases. CDR3 size: 15 residues. Trimming took off 2 bases at V and 4 bases at J, with 14 bases between the two ends. From germline, CDR1 is MNHEY and CDR2 SVGAGI. DNA for the CDR3: TGTGCCAGCAGTTACGGGGGAACACGATCCTATGGCTACACCTTC. It encodes CASSYGGTRSYGYTF.

This clone was recorded only once. The rearrangement links TRBV18 to TRBJ2-2; no clear D gene. Germline V gene lookup returns CDR1 KGHSH and CDR2 LQKENI. Trimming took off 0 bases at V and 1 base at J, with 12 bases between the two ends. The CDR3 consists of 17 residues. This CDR3 is CASSPPSGRRNTGELFF. DNA of the CDR3: TGTGCCAGCTCACCACCGTCAGGCCGAAGGAACACCGGGGAGCTGTTTTTT.

The chain couples TRBV2 to TRBJ2-3; 12 positions agree with TRBD2. The CDR3 runs 16 residues. V lost 8 bases, J lost 3 bases, and 9 bases stayed unmatched. The germline V gene encodes CDR1 SNHLY and CDR2 FYNNEI. The CDR3 region is CASYPSGGAYTDTQYF. CDR3 DNA: TGTGCCAGCTACCCTAGCGGGGGGGCCTATACAGATACGCAGTATTTT.

The rearrangement uses TRBV7-9 and TRBJ2-7, with 7 bases fitting TRBD1. With V trimmed by 8 bases and J by 3 bases, 13 bases remained unmatched. CDR3 length equals 15 residues. Germline-derived CDR1 and CDR2 are SEHNR and FQNEAQ (reference sequence). For the CDR3, the DNA is TGTGCCAGCCAGCAGACCGGGACAGTGAACTACGAGCAGTACTTC. Protein: CASQQTGTVNYEQYF.

The chain carries TRBV4-1 and TRBJ1-6, with a tentative D call TRBD1 (5 bases). The CDR3 has 15 residues. The V gene's germline CDR1 is MGHRA and CDR2 YSYEKL. V shed 0 bases and J shed 9 bases, with 12 bases lying between them. The CDR3 coding sequence is TGCGCCAGCAGCCAAGAAGACAGTAGGACTTCACCCCTCCACTTT. Translating gives CASSQEDSRTSPLHF.

The sample holds a few counts of this clone. The rearrangement links TRBV29-1 to TRBJ2-7; tentatively, D is TRBD1 (6 bases). Trimming stripped 3 bases from V and 2 bases from J, with 23 bases between. The CDR3 is made up of 17 amino acids. Germline V gives CDR1 SQVTM, CDR2 ANQGSEA. CDR3 in DNA: TGCAGCGTTGAGGGTTCCTATACAGGACAGTCACCCTACGAGCAGTACTTC. Its translation: CSVEGSYTGQSPYEQYF.

About this clone itself: An end of the junction differs from the germline gene, which may be a read error. The J gene is TRBJ1-2, the V gene TRBV19, with D tentatively TRBD1 (5 bases). This CDR3 has 14 residues. Germline CDR1 reads LNHDA; CDR2 reads SQIVND (reference sequence). This CDR3 reads CASSRQGENYGCTF. CDR3 bases: TGTGCCAGTAGTCGGCAGGGAGAGAACTATGGCTGCACCTTC.

The chain combines TRBV5-1 with TRBJ2-7; 8 nucleotides agree with TRBD1. Germline V lookup: CDR1 SGHRS, CDR2 YFSETQ. The CDR3 is 15 amino acids. V lost 3 bases to trimming and J lost 2 bases; unmatched junction nucleotides: 7. The CDR3 reads CASSSQGDHTYEQYF. CDR3 nucleotide sequence: TGCGCCAGCAGCTCACAGGGGGACCATACCTACGAGCAGTACTTC.

This chain uses TRBV4-3 with TRBJ2-7; no firm D call. The CDR3 has 13 amino acids. Trimming left V 1 base short and J 3 bases short, with 7 bases between. Germline assignment: CDR1 LGHNA and CDR2 YSLEER. The CDR3 here is CASSQGVGYEQYF. The CDR3, as DNA: TGCGCCAGCAGCCAAGGGGTGGGCTACGAGCAGTACTTC.

CDR3 in amino acids: CASSQEYLTEAFF. The CDR3 bases are TGTGCCAGCAGCCAAGAATATCTGACCGAAGCTTTCTTT. The rearrangement links TRBV14 to TRBJ1-1; no clear D gene. Germline V gives CDR1 SGHDN, CDR2 FVKESK. The germline V and J ends were trimmed by 0 bases and 8 bases, with 10 bases remaining between them. The CDR3 is 13 amino acids. Full variable domain (outside the CDR3, taken from reference TRBV14 and TRBJ1-1): EAGVTQFPSHSVIEKGQTVTLRCDPISGHDNLYWYRRVMGKEIKFLLHFVKESKQDESGMPNNRFLAERTGGTYSTLKVQPAELEDSGVYFCASSQEYLTEAFFGQGTRLTVV.

The chain recombines TRBV5-6 with TRBJ1-1; D is undetermined. Germline CDR1 is SGHDT and CDR2 is YYEEEE. The CDR3 loop spans 14 amino acids. Trimming took off 1 base at V and 3 bases at J, with 10 bases between the two ends. The CDR3 DNA reads as TGTGCCAGCAGCTTGCCTTTGGGGTACACTGAAGCTTTCTTT. Residues: CASSLPLGYTEAFF.

This clone showed up just a few times. The chain joins TRBV18 to TRBJ2-5; D is undetermined. V gave up 3 bases and J gave up 2 bases, with 7 bases separating them. The germline gives CDR1 KGHSH, CDR2 LQKENI. There are 13 residues in the CDR3. CDR3 DNA sequence: TGTGCCAGCTCACCGCCCCTACAAGAGACCCAGTACTTC. Translated, it gives CASSPPLQETQYF. Complete variable domain (other parts from reference TRBV18 and TRBJ2-5): NAGVMQNPRHLVRRRGQEARLRCSPMKGHSHVYWYRQLPEEGLKFMVYLQKENIIDESGMPKERFSAEFPKEGPSILRIQQVVRGDSAAYFCASSPPLQETQYFGPGTRLLVL.

This chain links TRBV9 with TRBJ1-5; maybe TRBD1 (5 bases). Germline V gene data show CDR1 as SGDLS and CDR2 as YYNGEE. The CDR3 contains 14 residues. The V end was cut by 0 bases, the J end by 5 bases, with 9 bases between. CDR3 amino acids: CASSVDVGDQPQHF. The CDR3 nucleotides are TGTGCCAGCAGCGTAGATGTAGGGGATCAGCCCCAGCATTTT.

This chain connects TRBV15 to TRBJ2-2, with a weak D call TRBD1 (7 bases). V lost 0 bases and J 7 bases, leaving 15 bases between the germline ends. The CDR3 sequence is 16 residues long. CDR1 LNHNV and CDR2 YYDKDF come from the germline V gene (reference sequence). The chain's CDR3 is CATSRDLQGGGGELFF. As DNA, the CDR3 is TGTGCCACCAGCAGAGATCTGCAGGGGGGTGGCGGGGAGCTGTTTTTT.